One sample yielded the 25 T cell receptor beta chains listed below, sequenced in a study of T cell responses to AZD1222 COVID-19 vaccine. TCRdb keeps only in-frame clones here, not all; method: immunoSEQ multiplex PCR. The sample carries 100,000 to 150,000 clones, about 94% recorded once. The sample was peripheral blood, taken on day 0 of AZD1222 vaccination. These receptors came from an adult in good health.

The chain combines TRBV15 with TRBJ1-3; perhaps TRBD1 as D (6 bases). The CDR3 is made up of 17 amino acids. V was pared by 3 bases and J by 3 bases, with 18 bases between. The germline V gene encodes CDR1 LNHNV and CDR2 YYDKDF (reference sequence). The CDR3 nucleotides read TGTGCCACCAGCAGGGACCTGGACAGCCTCGTTGGAAACACCATATATTTT. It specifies CATSRDLDSLVGNTIYF.

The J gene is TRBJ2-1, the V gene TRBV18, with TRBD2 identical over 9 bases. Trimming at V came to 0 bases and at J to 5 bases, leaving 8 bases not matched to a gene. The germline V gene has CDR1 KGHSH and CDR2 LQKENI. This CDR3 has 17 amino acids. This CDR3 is CASSPPGGAGGHNEQFF. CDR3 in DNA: TGTGCCAGCTCACCACCGGGAGGAGCGGGGGGCCACAATGAGCAGTTCTTC.

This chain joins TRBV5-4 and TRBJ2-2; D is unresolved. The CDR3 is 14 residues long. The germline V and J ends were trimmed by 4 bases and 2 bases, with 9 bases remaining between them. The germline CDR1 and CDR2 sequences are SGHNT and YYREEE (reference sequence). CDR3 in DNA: TGTGCCAGCAGCCAAAGGGCCAACACCGGGGAGCTGTTTTTT. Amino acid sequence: CASSQRANTGELFF.

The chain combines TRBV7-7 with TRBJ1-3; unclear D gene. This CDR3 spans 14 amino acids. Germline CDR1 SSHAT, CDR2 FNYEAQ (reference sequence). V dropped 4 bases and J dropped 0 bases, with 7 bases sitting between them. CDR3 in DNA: TGTGCCAGCAGCTCCCCGGGCTCTGGAAACACCATATATTTT. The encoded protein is CASSSPGSGNTIYF.

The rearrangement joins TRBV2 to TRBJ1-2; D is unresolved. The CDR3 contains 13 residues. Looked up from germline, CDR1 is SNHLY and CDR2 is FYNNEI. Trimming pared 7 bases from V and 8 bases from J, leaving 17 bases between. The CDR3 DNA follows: TGTGCCAGCATCAATTCGGGCAGTCGAGGCTACACCTTC. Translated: CASINSGSRGYTF.

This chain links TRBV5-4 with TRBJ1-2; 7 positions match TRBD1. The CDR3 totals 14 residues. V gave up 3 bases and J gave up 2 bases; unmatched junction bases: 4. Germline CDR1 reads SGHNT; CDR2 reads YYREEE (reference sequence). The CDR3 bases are TGTGCCAGCAGCTGGAACAGGGGAAACTATGGCTACACCTTC. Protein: CASSWNRGNYGYTF.

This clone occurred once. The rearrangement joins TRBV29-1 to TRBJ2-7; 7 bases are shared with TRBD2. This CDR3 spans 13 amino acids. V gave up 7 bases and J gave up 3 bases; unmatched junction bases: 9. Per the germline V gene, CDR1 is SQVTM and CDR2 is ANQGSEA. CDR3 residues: CSAGPGLHYEQYF. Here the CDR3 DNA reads TGCAGCGCTGGACCGGGACTACACTACGAGCAGTACTTC.

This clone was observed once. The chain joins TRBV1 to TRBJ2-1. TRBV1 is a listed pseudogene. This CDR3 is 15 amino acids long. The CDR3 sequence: CTSSPLGGCTSEQFF. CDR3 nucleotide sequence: TGCACCAGCAGCCCCCTCGGGGGCTGTACCAGTGAGCAGTTCTTC.

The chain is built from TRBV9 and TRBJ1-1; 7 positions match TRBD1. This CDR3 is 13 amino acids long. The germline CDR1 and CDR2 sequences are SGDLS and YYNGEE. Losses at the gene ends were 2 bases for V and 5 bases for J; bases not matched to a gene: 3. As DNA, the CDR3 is TGTGCCAGCAGCGTGACAGGGAGTACTGAAGCTTTCTTT. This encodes CASSVTGSTEAFF.

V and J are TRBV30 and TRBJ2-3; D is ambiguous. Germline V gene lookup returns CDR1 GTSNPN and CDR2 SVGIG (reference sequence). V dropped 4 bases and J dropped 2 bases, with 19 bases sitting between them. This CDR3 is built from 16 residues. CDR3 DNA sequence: TGTGCCTGGACCCCCGGGCACGGAAATGACACAGATACGCAGTATTTT. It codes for CAWTPGHGNDTDTQYF.

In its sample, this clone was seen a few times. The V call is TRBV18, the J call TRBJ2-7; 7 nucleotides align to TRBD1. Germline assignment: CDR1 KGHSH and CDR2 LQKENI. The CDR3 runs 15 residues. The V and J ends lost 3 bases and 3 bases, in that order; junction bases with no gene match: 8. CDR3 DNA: TGTGCCAGCTCACCTCCAGGGACAGTCCTCTACGAGCAGTACTTC. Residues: CASSPPGTVLYEQYF.

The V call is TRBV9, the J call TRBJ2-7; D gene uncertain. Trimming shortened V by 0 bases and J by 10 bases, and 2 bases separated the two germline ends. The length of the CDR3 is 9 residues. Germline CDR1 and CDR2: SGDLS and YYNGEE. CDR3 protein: CASSVAQYF. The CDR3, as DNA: TGTGCCAGCAGCGTAGCCCAGTACTTC.

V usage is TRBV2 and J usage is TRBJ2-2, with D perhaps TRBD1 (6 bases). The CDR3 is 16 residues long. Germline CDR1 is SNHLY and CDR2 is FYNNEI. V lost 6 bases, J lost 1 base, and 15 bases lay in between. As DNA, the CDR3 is TGTGCCAGCAGGGGGGCAGCCAATTGGAACACCGGGGAGCTGTTTTTT. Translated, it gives CASRGAANWNTGELFF.

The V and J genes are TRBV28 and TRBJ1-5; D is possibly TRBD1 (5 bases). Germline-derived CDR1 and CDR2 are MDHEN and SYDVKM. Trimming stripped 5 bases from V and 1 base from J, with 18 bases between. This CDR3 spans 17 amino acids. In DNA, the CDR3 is TGTGCCAGCAGTACGCCCTATCAGGGAGCAAGCAATCAGCCCCAGCATTTT. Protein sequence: CASSTPYQGASNQPQHF.

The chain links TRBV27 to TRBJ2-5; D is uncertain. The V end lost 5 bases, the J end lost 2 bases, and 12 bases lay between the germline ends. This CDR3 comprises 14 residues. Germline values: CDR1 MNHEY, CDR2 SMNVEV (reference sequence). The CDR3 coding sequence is TGTGCCAGCAGTGACCGGGCCACGCAAGAGACCCAGTACTTC. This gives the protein CASSDRATQETQYF.

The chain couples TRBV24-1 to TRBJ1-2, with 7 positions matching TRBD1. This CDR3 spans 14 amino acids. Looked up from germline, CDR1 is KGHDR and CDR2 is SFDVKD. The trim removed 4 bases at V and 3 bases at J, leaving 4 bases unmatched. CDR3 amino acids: CATSEDGTDYGYTF. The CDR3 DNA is TGTGCCACCAGTGAAGACGGGACAGACTATGGCTACACCTTC.

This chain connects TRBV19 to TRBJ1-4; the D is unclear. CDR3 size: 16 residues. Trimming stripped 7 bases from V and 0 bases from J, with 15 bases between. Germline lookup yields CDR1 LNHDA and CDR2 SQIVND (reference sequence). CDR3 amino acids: CASTRAALATNEKLFF. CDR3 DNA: TGTGCCAGTACTAGGGCAGCTCTTGCAACTAATGAAAAACTGTTTTTT.

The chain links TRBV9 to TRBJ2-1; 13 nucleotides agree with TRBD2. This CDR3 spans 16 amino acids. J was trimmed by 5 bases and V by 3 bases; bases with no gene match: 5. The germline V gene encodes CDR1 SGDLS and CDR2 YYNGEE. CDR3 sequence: CASSDSLAGGDNEQFF. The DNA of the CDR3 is TGTGCCAGCAGCGACTCACTAGCGGGAGGGGACAATGAGCAGTTCTTC.

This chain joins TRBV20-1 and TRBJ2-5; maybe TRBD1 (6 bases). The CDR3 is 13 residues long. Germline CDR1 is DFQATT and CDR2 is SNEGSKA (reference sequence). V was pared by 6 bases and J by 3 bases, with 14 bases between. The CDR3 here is CSASTGTKETQYF. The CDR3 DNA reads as TGCAGTGCCAGTACAGGGACCAAAGAGACCCAGTACTTC.

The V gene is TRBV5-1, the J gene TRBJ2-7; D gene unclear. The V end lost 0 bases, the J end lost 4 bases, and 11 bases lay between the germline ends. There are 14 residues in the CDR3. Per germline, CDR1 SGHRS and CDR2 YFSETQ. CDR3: CASSLDRYSYEQYF. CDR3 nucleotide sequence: TGCGCCAGCAGCTTGGACCGGTATTCATACGAGCAGTACTTC.

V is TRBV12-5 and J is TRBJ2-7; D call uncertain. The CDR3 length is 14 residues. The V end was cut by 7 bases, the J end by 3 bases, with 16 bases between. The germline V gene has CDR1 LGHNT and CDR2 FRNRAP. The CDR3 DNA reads TGTGCTAGTGAGCAGGAAGGCCAATGCTACGAGCAGTACTTC. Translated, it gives CASEQEGQCYEQYF.

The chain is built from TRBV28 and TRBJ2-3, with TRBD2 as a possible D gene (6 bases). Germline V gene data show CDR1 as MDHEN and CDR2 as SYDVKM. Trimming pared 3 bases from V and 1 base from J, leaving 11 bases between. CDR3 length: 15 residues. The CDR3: CASSFSEGRTDTQYF. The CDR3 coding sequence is TGTGCCAGCAGTTTCTCGGAGGGACGCACAGATACGCAGTATTTT.

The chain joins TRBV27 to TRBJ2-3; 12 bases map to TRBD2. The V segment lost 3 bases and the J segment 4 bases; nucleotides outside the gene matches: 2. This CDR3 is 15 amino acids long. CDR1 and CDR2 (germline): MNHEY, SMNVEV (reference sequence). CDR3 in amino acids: CASSLLAGGADTQYF. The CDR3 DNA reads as TGTGCCAGCAGTTTGCTAGCGGGGGGGGCAGATACGCAGTATTTT.

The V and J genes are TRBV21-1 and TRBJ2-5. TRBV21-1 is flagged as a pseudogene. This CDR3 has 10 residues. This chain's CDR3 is CASSEETQYF. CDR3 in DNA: TGTGCCAGCAGCGAAGAGACCCAGTACTTC.

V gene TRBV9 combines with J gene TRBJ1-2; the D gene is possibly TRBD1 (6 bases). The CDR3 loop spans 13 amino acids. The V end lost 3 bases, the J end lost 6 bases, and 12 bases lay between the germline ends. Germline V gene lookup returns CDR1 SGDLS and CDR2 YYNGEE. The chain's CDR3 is CASSAGGGDGYTF. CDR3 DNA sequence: TGTGCCAGCAGCGCAGGAGGGGGGGATGGCTACACCTTC.